This TCR beta chain was sequenced in a study of OX40 agonist ivuxolimab in advanced cancers. For the study at large: Patients undergoing dose escalation presented with hepatocellular carcinoma, melanoma, renal cell or head and neck cancer.

This CDR3 comprises 12 residues. CDR1 is SQVTM, CDR2 ANQGSEA, per germline. V lost 0 bases and J lost 1, with 3 bases in between. The repertoire was sequenced with immunoSEQ multiplex PCR; TCRdb's copy has only in-frame clones and lacks some. Among about 43,000 clones, around 87% were seen once, and the ten largest hold 30% to 45%. Worth noting for this clone: Its matching antigen is unknown.

Autoimmune disease history or systemic immunosuppression led to patient exclusion. General study points: Averaging showed that CD8+ T cells had more expanded clones than CD4+ did.

The chain joins TRBV29-1 to TRBJ1-1; the D is unclear. The starting material was CD4+ or CD8+ T cells sorted from blood, obtained in a trial of the OX40 agonist ivuxolimab. The receptor was isolated from an adult with an advanced solid tumor such as melanoma, head and neck, liver or kidney cancer. The CDR3 DNA reads as TGCAGCGTTGAAGATCAGAACACTGAAGCTTTCTTT. The encoded protein is CSVEDQNTEAFF.